This T cell receptor (beta chain) originates from a study of PD-L1 blockade in urothelial cancer. About the research overall: Between 0 and 3 chemotherapy regimens preceded treatment for each patient. Samples of blood were analyzed 3 weeks (second dose) and 6 weeks after treatment start.

V trimming: 6 bases; J trimming: 5 bases; junction bases outside the gene matches: 10. The length of the CDR3 is 15 residues. CDR1 is SGHVS, CDR2 FQNEAQ, per germline. The assay was immunoSEQ multiplex PCR, and TCRdb's table has in-frame clones only and misses some. The sample contains roughly 50,000 clones, around three quarters of which appear only once. The sample here was PBMCs, taken around atezolizumab (anti-PD-L1) treatment. The receptor's source is a man in his sixties or seventies with urothelial cancer. The chain combines TRBV7-8 with TRBJ1-3, with 7 bases matching TRBD1. Here the CDR3 reads CASSWDSGARNTIYF. The CDR3 DNA reads TGTGCCAGCAGTTGGGACAGTGGTGCGAGAAACACCATATATTTT.